The next 9 T cell receptor beta chains were all read from a single sample in a study of blood T cell repertoires in COVID-19 (TCRdb year 2020). The receptor library was made with the immunoSEQ multiplex PCR assay. TCRdb carries this immuneACCESS record with in-frame sequences only. Its versions omit some clonotypes, under half of them owing to an unresolved V gene in the studies checked, with the rest unexplained. For this sample the table gives 150,000 to 200,000 clones, of which 86% were detected only once. About 9.6% of the sample is held by the ten biggest clonotypes. The sequenced material came from PBMCs or T cells enriched from blood (not recorded which). The receptors stem from a woman in her twenties or thirties who had recovered from COVID-19.

This rearrangement joins TRBV25-1 to TRBJ2-6; tentative D call: TRBD2 (6 bases). The V gene's germline CDR1 is MGHDK and CDR2 SYGVNS. The CDR3 runs to 18 residues. V dropped 3 bases and J dropped 1 base, with 16 bases sitting between them. This CDR3 reads CASSDPGPGTSGANVLTF. CDR3 bases: TGTGCCAGCAGTGATCCGGGGCCGGGGACTTCTGGGGCCAACGTCCTGACTTTC.

The chain employs TRBV4-2 and TRBJ2-7, with 7 bases fitting TRBD2. CDR1 is LGHNA and CDR2 is YNFKEQ in the germline V gene. V trimming: 0 bases; J trimming: 2 bases; junction bases outside the gene matches: 7. The CDR3 contains 16 residues. The CDR3 bases are TGTGCCAGCAGCCAAGATGCCACTAGCGCCACCTACGAGCAGTACTTC. This codes for CASSQDATSATYEQYF.

This chain uses TRBV9 with TRBJ1-4, with D perhaps matching TRBD1 (5 bases). Germline CDR1 is SGDLS and CDR2 is YYNGEE. The V end was cut by 3 bases, the J end by 10 bases, with 7 bases between. The CDR3 runs 11 residues. The CDR3 nucleotides read TGTGCCAGCAGCGGGAGGGGAAAACTGTTTTTT. This translates into CASSGRGKLFF.

A note on this clone: The same CDR3 also results from other DNA sequences found in this sample. This chain connects TRBV19 to TRBJ1-1, with 11 bases that match TRBD1. V was pared by 5 bases and J by 4 bases, with 6 bases of the junction left unmatched. This CDR3 spans 15 amino acids. Germline V gene sequence: CDR1 LNHDA, CDR2 SQIVND (reference sequence). The CDR3 DNA sequence: TGTGCCAGTAGTGAAGGACAGGGGGCGCCCACTGAAGCTTTCTTT. Its translation is CASSEGQGAPTEAFF. Full variable domain (remainder filled in from reference TRBV19 and TRBJ1-1): DGGITQSPKYLFRKEGQNVTLSCEQNLNHDAMYWYRQDPGQGLRLIYYSQIVNDFQKGDIAEGYSVSREKKESFPLTVTSAQKNPTAFYLCASSEGQGAPTEAFFGQGTRLTVV.

This clone appeared a few times. This rearrangement joins TRBV14 to TRBJ2-7; weak D call: TRBD1 (6 bases). Trimming left V 4 bases short and J 2 bases short, with 18 bases between. The CDR3 is 16 amino acids. The germline CDR1 and CDR2 sequences are SGHDN and FVKESK. The CDR3 spells CASSLNRAGPPYEQYF. In DNA, the CDR3 is TGTGCCAGCAGCCTAAACAGGGCAGGACCACCCTACGAGCAGTACTTC.

The chain carries TRBV21-1 and TRBJ2-7; the table's D call of TRBD2 was not tested on the DNA. TRBV21-1 is a pseudogene segment. The CDR3 is 20 amino acids. In nucleotides, the CDR3 is TGTGCCAGCAGCCCACCGCCCGGACTAGCGGGAGGGAATTGCTCCTACGAGCAGTACTTC. This gives the protein CASSPPPGLAGGNCSYEQYF.

The V gene is TRBV5-1, the J gene TRBJ1-1; D gene uncertain. V lost 4 bases and J 1 base, leaving 14 bases between the germline ends. Per the germline V gene, CDR1 is SGHRS and CDR2 is YFSETQ. The CDR3 length is 15 residues. In DNA form, the CDR3 reads TGCGCCAGCAGCCCGCGCGGGGAGAGGAACACTGAAGCTTTCTTT. Its translation: CASSPRGERNTEAFF.

This rearrangement joins TRBV18 to TRBJ2-7, with 9 bases identical to TRBD1. The CDR3 length is 15 residues. Germline lookup yields CDR1 KGHSH and CDR2 LQKENI. Trimming at V came to 3 bases and at J to 1 base, leaving 4 bases not matched to a gene. CDR3 residues: CASSPGQGISYEQYF. CDR3 nucleotide sequence: TGTGCCAGCTCACCTGGACAGGGGATTTCCTACGAGCAGTACTTC.

The V gene is TRBV5-5, the J gene TRBJ1-3; D is possibly TRBD1 (5 bases). The CDR3 runs to 15 residues. The germline gives CDR1 SGHKS, CDR2 YYEKEE (reference sequence). V lost 1 base and J lost 1, with 9 bases in between. The CDR3, as DNA: TGTGCCAGCAGCTTGATAGGGGCGTCTGGAAACACCATATATTTT. This sequence encodes CASSLIGASGNTIYF.